The 11 T cell receptor beta chains reported below all come from one sample, sequenced in a study of shared clonotypes between healthy human individuals. Some clones are missing from TCRdb's copy, which holds only in-frame ones; the method was immunoSEQ multiplex PCR. The data contain approximately 1,000,000 clones, around three quarters of them singletons. Sequencing was performed on memory CD4+ T cells from PBMCs. Subset indicated: CD45RA-negative fraction. The receptors come from a man aged 18 to 29 in good health. Some clones in this sample may be carry-over from other donors' samples.

The chain uses TRBV2 and TRBJ2-7, with D perhaps TRBD2 (6 bases). The V end lost 6 bases, the J end lost 1 base, and 7 bases lay between the germline ends. CDR3 size: 12 residues. Germline CDR1 SNHLY, CDR2 FYNNEI. The CDR3 loop reads CASRRESYEQYF. CDR3 in DNA: TGTGCCAGCAGACGGGAGTCCTACGAGCAGTACTTC. The complete variable domain, with remaining parts taken from reference TRBV2 and TRBJ2-7, reads EPEVTQTPSHQVTQMGQEVILRCVPISNHLYFYWYRQILGQKVEFLVSFYNNEISEKSEIFDDQFSVERPDGSNFTLKIRSTKLEDSAMYFCASRRESYEQYFGPGTRLTVT.

This chain joins TRBV5-1 and TRBJ2-7, with 12 bases aligning to TRBD2. V was clipped by 4 bases and J by 5 bases; unmatched bases: 4. Germline loops: CDR1 SGHRS, CDR2 YFSETQ. The CDR3 consists of 14 residues. CDR3 in DNA: TGCGCCAGCAGCCCACTAGCGGGAGGAAACGAGCAGTACTTC. As protein: CASSPLAGGNEQYF. The whole variable domain, remainder taken from reference TRBV5-1 and TRBJ2-7, is KAGVTQTPRYLIKTRGQQVTLSCSPISGHRSVSWYQQTPGQGLQFLFEYFSETQRNKGNFPGRFSGRQFSNSRSEMNVSTLELGDSALYLCASSPLAGGNEQYFGPGTRLTVT.

The chain has TRBV5-1 and TRBJ2-4; no firm D call. V lost 7 bases and J 5 bases, leaving 16 bases between the germline ends. The CDR3 sequence is 14 residues long. Germline CDR1 is SGHRS and CDR2 is YFSETQ. The CDR3 region is CASRLPTSENIQYF. CDR3 nucleotides: TGCGCCAGCCGACTTCCAACCTCAGAAAACATTCAGTACTTC.

CDR3 DNA sequence: TGTGCCAGCGCACGGGGGGAGGCGAACACTGAAGCTTTCTTT. Its protein is CASARGEANTEAFF. The J gene is TRBJ1-1, the V gene TRBV6-1; a possible D gene is TRBD1 (5 bases). The CDR3 consists of 14 residues. CDR1 MNHNS and CDR2 SASEGT come from the germline V gene. V lost 8 bases and J lost 1, with 14 bases in between.

The chain recombines TRBV27 with TRBJ1-2; D is unclear. V dropped 6 bases and J dropped 8 bases, with 22 bases sitting between them. Germline V gene data show CDR1 as MNHEY and CDR2 as SMNVEV (reference sequence). The CDR3 is made up of 15 amino acids. The CDR3 bases are TGTGCCAGCAGCCCTACATGGGAGGGCTGGATAGGCTACACCTTC. It codes for CASSPTWEGWIGYTF.

The chain recombines TRBV7-8 with TRBJ1-2; D gene ambiguous. CDR1 is SGHVS, CDR2 FQNEAQ, per germline. V gave up 5 bases and J gave up 4 bases, with 11 bases separating them. This CDR3 is built from 13 residues. In DNA, the CDR3 is TGTGCCAGCAGCCTGCAAGACCGCTATGGCTACACCTTC. It yields the protein CASSLQDRYGYTF.

The chain joins TRBV19 to TRBJ2-1, with D possibly matching TRBD1 (6 bases). The CDR3 totals 15 residues. Germline V lookup: CDR1 LNHDA, CDR2 SQIVND (reference sequence). The V end lost 6 bases, the J end lost 4 bases, and 16 bases lay between the germline ends. CDR3 sequence: CASRRDRSSYNEQFF. In nucleotides, the CDR3 is TGTGCCAGTAGACGAGACAGGAGCTCGTACAATGAGCAGTTCTTC.

A few counts support this clone. The chain is built from TRBV7-9 and TRBJ2-5; maybe TRBD1 (5 bases). CDR3 size: 11 residues. V shed 5 bases and J shed 7 bases, with 8 bases lying between them. Germline CDR1 is SEHNR and CDR2 is FQNEAQ (reference sequence). CDR3 loop: CASSQQGTQYF. CDR3 coding DNA: TGTGCCAGCAGCCAGCAGGGGACCCAGTACTTC. Filled out from reference TRBV7-9 and TRBJ2-5, the complete variable domain reads DTGVSQNPRHKITKRGQNVTFRCDPISEHNRLYWYRQTLGQGPEFLTYFQNEAQLEKSRLLSDRFSAERPKGSFSTLEIQRTEQGDSAMYLCASSQQGTQYFGPGTRLLVL.

The rearrangement links TRBV7-2 to TRBJ1-1; maybe TRBD1 (5 bases). The CDR3 runs to 14 residues. The germline CDR1 and CDR2 sequences are SGHTA and FQGNSA. Trimming cost V 5 bases and J 1 base, with 11 bases left between them. CDR3 bases: TGTGCCAGCAGCCAGGGACGGGCGAACACTGAAGCTTTCTTT. This translates into CASSQGRANTEAFF. Together with reference TRBV7-2 and TRBJ1-1, the CDR3 gives the full variable domain: GAGVSQSPSNKVTEKGKDVELRCDPISGHTALYWYRQSLGQGLEFLIYFQGNSAPDKSGLPSDRFSAERTGGSVSTLTIQRTQQEDSAVYLCASSQGRANTEAFFGQGTRLTVV.

This clone has only one observation. V usage is TRBV5-1 and J usage is TRBJ2-1; TRBD2 matches at 9 bases. Trimming took 6 bases from V and 15 from J; bases not matched to a gene: 22. CDR1 and CDR2 from the germline V gene are SGHRS and YFSETQ. CDR3 length equals 16 residues. For the CDR3, the DNA is TGCGCCAGCATCGCGCCCGTGACTAGCGGAAATGGGGAGTCGTTCTTC. It yields the protein CASIAPVTSGNGESFF. The full variable domain, completed using reference TRBV5-1 and TRBJ2-1, is KAGVTQTPRYLIKTRGQQVTLSCSPISGHRSVSWYQQTPGQGLQFLFEYFSETQRNKGNFPGRFSGRQFSNSRSEMNVSTLELGDSALYLCASIAPVTSGNGESFFGPGTRLTVL.

On this clone itself: An end of the junction does not agree with germline; a read error may underlie this. The chain has TRBV7-2 and TRBJ2-2; no clear D. Germline V gene sequence: CDR1 SGHTA, CDR2 FQGNSA. This CDR3 spans 15 amino acids. The CDR3 DNA sequence: TGCGCCAGCAGCCAAGAAGCCAGAAACACCGGGGAGCTGTTTTTT. It translates to CASSQEARNTGELFF. Complete variable domain (other parts from reference TRBV7-2 and TRBJ2-2): GAGVSQSPSNKVTEKGKDVELRCDPISGHTALYWYRQSLGQGLEFLIYFQGNSAPDKSGLPSDRFSAERTGGSVSTLTIQRTQQEDSAVYLCASSQEARNTGELFFGEGSRLTVL.